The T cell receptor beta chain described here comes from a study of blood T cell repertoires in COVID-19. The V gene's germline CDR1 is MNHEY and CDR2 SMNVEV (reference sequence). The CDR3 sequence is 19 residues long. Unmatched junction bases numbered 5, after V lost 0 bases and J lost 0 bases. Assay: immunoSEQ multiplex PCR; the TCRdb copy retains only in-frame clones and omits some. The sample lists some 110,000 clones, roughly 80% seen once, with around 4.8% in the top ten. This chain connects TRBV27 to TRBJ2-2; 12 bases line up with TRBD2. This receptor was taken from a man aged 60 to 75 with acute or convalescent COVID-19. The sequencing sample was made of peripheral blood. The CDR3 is CASSLSVLAGGSNTGELFF. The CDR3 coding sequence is TGTGCCAGCAGTTTATCCGTACTAGCGGGGGGCTCGAACACCGGGGAGCTGTTTTTT.